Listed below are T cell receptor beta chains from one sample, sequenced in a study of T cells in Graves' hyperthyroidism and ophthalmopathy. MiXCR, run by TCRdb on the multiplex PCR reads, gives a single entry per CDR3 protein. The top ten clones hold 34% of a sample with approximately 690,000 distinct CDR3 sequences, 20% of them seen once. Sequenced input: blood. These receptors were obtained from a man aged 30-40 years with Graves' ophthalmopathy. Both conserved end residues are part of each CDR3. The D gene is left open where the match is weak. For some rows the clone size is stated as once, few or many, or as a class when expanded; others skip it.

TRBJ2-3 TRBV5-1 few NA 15 CASSFFRGGSDTQYF TGCGCCAGCAGCTTTTTCAGGGGCGGATCAGATACGCAGTATTTT
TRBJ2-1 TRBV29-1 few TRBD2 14 CSVVVTSGYNEQFF TGCAGCGTTGTTGTCACTAGCGGATACAATGAGCAGTTCTTC
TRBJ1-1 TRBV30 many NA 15 CAWSPNWGKNTEAFF TGTGCCTGGAGTCCCAACTGGGGCAAGAACACTGAAGCTTTCTTT
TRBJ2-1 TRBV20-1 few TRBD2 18 CSARVTGTSGREYNEQFF TGCAGTGCTAGGGTTACCGGGACTAGCGGGAGGGAGTACAATGAGCAGTTCTTC
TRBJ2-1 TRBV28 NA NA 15 CASSWWSGVYNEQFF TGTGCCAGCAGTTGGTGGAGCGGAGTCTACAATGAGCAGTTCTTC
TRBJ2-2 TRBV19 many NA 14 CASYDLAFTGELFF TGTGCCAGTTACGACCTAGCATTCACCGGGGAGCTGTTTTTT
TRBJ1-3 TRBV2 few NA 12 CASSDNGNTIYF TGTGCCAGCAGCGACAACGGAAACACCATATATTTT
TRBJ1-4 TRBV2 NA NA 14 CASRAGTHNEKLFF TGTGCCAGCAGGGCCGGGACCCATAATGAAAAACTGTTTTTT
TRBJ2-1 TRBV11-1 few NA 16 CASSQPWPRAYNEQFF TGCGCCAGCAGCCAACCGTGGCCCCGGGCCTACAATGAGCAGTTCTTC
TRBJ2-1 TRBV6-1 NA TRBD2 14 CASSALAGNNEQFF TGTGCCAGCAGTGCGCTAGCGGGCAACAATGAGCAGTTCTTC
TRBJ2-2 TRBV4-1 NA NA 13 CASKRETAGELFF TGCGCCAGCAAACGGGAGACGGCCGGGGAGCTGTTTTTT
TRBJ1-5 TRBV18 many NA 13 CASSPSKDQPQHF TGTGCCAGCTCACCCTCGAAGGATCAGCCCCAGCATTTT
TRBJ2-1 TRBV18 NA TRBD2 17 CASSPSTGLVYYNEQFF TGTGCCAGCTCACCATCTACGGGACTAGTTTACTACAATGAGCAGTTCTTC
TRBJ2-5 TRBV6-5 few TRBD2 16 CASSYLPSGLQETQNF TGTGCCAGCAGTTACCTCCCTAGCGGACTACAAGAGACCCAGAACTTC
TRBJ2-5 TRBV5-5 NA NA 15 CASSRKGLEQETQYF TGTGCCAGCAGCCGGAAGGGACTGGAACAAGAGACCCAGTACTTC
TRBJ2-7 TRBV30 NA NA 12 CAWSAGGNEQYF TGTGCCTGGAGTGCCGGAGGGAACGAGCAGTACTTC
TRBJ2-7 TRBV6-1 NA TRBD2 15 CASSLRTSDPYEQYF TGTGCCAGCAGTCTTCGGACTAGCGATCCCTACGAGCAGTACTTC
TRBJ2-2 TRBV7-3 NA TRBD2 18 CASSLGVGSGSPAGELFF TGTGCCAGCAGCTTGGGGGTGGGGAGCGGGAGTCCGGCCGGGGAGCTGTTTTTT
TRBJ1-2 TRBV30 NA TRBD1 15 CAWSPGTGRGYGYTF TGTGCCTGGAGTCCCGGGACAGGGCGAGGCTATGGCTACACCTTC
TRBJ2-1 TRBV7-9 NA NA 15 CASRGPESSYNEQFF TGTGCCAGCAGGGGCCCGGAGAGCTCCTACAATGAGCAGTTCTTC
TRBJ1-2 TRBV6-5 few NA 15 CASSYSRKSNYGYTF TGTGCCAGCAGTTACTCGCGAAAATCTAACTATGGCTACACCTTC
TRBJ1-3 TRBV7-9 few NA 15 CASSFPTESGNTIYF TGTGCCAGCAGCTTTCCGACAGAGTCTGGAAACACCATATATTTT
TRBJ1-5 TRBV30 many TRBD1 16 CAFQIRDRFSNQPQHF TGTGCCTTTCAAATCCGGGACAGGTTTAGCAATCAGCCCCAGCATTTT
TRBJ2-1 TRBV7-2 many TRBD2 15 CASRSRSGSNNEQFF TGTGCCAGCAGGTCGCGGAGCGGGAGTAACAATGAGCAGTTCTTC
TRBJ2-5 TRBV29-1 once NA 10 CSVLVETQYF TGCAGCGTTCTCGTTGAGACCCAGTACTTC
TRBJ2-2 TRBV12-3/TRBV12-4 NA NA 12 CASTFDSGELFF TGTGCCAGCACCTTCGACAGCGGGGAGCTGTTTTTT
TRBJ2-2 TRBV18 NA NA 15 CASLDSGDFTGELFF TGTGCCAGCTTGGACTCAGGAGACTTTACCGGGGAGCTGTTTTTT
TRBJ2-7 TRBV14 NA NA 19 CASSQEVWGRGVSLYEQYF TGTGCCAGCAGCCAAGAAGTCTGGGGAAGAGGGGTTAGTCTCTACGAGCAGTACTTC
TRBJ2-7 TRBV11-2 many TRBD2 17 CASSLILREGKVYEQYF TGTGCCAGCAGCTTAATTTTGCGGGAGGGAAAGGTGTACGAGCAGTACTTC
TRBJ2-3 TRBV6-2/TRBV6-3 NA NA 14 CASSYSKAGDTQYF TGTGCCAGCAGTTACTCGAAAGCGGGAGATACGCAGTATTTT
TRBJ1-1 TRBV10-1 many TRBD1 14 CASSPNRGNTEAFF TGCGCCAGCAGCCCGAACAGGGGGAACACTGAAGCTTTCTTT
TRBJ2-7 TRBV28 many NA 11 CASRGSGEQYF TGTGCCAGCAGGGGAAGCGGAGAGCAGTACTTC
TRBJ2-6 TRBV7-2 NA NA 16 CASSLEGTSGANVLTF TGTGCCAGCAGCTTAGAAGGGACATCTGGGGCCAACGTCCTGACTTTC
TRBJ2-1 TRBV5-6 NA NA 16 CASSPTRSGPYNEQFF TGTGCCAGCAGCCCCACTAGATCCGGTCCCTACAATGAGCAGTTCTTC
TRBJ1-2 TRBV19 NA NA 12 CASSRHIYGYTF TGTGCCAGTAGCAGACACATCTATGGCTACACCTTC